These 23 T cell receptor beta chains share one sample of origin, sequenced in a study of blood T cell repertoires in COVID-19. Profiled with immunoSEQ multiplex PCR; TCRdb holds only in-frame clones, not every one. This table holds 130,000 to 150,000 clones, 84% found once. Material: peripheral blood. The origin of the receptors is a woman older than 75 in a cohort sampled during active or convalescent COVID-19.

The chain has TRBV9 and TRBJ1-2; TRBD1 matches 7 bases. Germline CDR1 SGDLS, CDR2 YYNGEE. This CDR3 is built from 12 residues. The V segment lost 5 bases and the J segment 4 bases; nucleotides outside the gene matches: 2. CDR3 in amino acids: CASRRDSYGYTF. As DNA, the CDR3 is TGTGCCAGCAGGAGGGACAGCTATGGCTACACCTTC.

The chain joins TRBV7-9 to TRBJ2-5, with TRBD2 matching over 9 bases. The CDR3 totals 15 residues. V shed 5 bases, J shed 1 base, and the junction held 5 bases outside the gene matches. The germline CDR1 and CDR2 sequences are SEHNR and FQNEAQ (reference sequence). The CDR3 protein is CASSLLAGPQETQYF. CDR3 DNA: TGTGCCAGCAGCCTCCTAGCGGGGCCCCAAGAGACCCAGTACTTC. Looking up the rest from reference TRBV7-9 and TRBJ2-5 gives the full variable domain: DTGVSQNPRHKITKRGQNVTFRCDPISEHNRLYWYRQTLGQGPEFLTYFQNEAQLEKSRLLSDRFSAERPKGSFSTLEIQRTEQGDSAMYLCASSLLAGPQETQYFGPGTRLLVL.

The rearrangement joins TRBV24-1 to TRBJ2-5; the match to TRBD2 covers 8 bases. This CDR3 contains 14 residues. J lost 3 bases, V lost 5 bases, and 4 bases had no gene match. CDR1 and CDR2 (germline): KGHDR, SFDVKD. CDR3 coding DNA: TGTGCCACCAGTGCGGGGGGGATTAAAGAGACCCAGTACTTC. It translates to CATSAGGIKETQYF.

This chain joins TRBV10-3 and TRBJ1-1; no clear D. Between the trimmed V and J ends, which lost 3 bases and 1 base, there was a span of 6 bases. Germline V gene lookup returns CDR1 ENHRY and CDR2 SYGVKD. CDR3 length: 13 amino acids. The CDR3 coding sequence is TGTGCCATCAGTGACAGCGCGAACACTGAAGCTTTCTTT. This codes for CAISDSANTEAFF.

The genes are TRBV7-8 and TRBJ2-7; TRBD1 agrees at 7 bases. The CDR3 runs 13 residues. Germline V gene lookup returns CDR1 SGHVS and CDR2 FQNEAQ. J gave up 3 bases and V 3 bases, and 2 bases lay outside the gene matches. Written as DNA, the CDR3 is TGTGCCAGCAGCTTCCGGGACAGCTACGAGCAGTACTTC. Its translation: CASSFRDSYEQYF. Full variable domain (remainder filled in from reference TRBV7-8 and TRBJ2-7): GAGVSQSPRYKVAKRGQDVALRCDPISGHVSLFWYQQALGQGPEFLTYFQNEAQLDKSGLPSDRFFAERPEGSVSTLKIQRTQQEDSAVYLCASSFRDSYEQYFGPGTRLTVT.

The chain recombines TRBV7-2 with TRBJ1-1; no firm D call. The germline CDR1 and CDR2 sequences are SGHTA and FQGNSA. V was trimmed by 6 bases and J by 7 bases, leaving 18 bases between them. This CDR3 is built from 14 residues. The CDR3 DNA reads TGTGCCAGCAGTAAAGACCGGGAGTTGAGTGAAGCTTTCTTT. Residues: CASSKDRELSEAFF.

The V gene is TRBV27, the J gene TRBJ2-1, with a tentative D call TRBD1 (6 bases). The CDR3 is made up of 17 amino acids. Germline CDR1 and CDR2: MNHEY and SMNVEV (reference sequence). The V end was cut by 0 bases, the J end by 6 bases, with 18 bases between. The CDR3 nucleotides are TGTGCCAGCAGTTTATCTGGGGCGCCGAGGGGGTCCAATGAGCAGTTCTTC. This gives the protein CASSLSGAPRGSNEQFF.

The chain is built from TRBV6-2 or TRBV6-3 and TRBJ2-1, with 8 bases aligning to TRBD2. Germline trimming cut 2 bases from V and 4 bases from J; bases unmatched to any gene: 4. This CDR3 is 15 amino acids long. Germline V gives CDR1 MNHEY, CDR2 SVGEGT. The CDR3 reads CASSYRAGVYNEQFF. CDR3 DNA: TGTGCCAGCAGTTACAGAGCGGGGGTTTACAATGAGCAGTTCTTC.

This clone was recorded a few times. The chain links TRBV4-2 to TRBJ2-3, with a weak D call TRBD1 (7 bases). V was clipped by 1 base and J by 4 bases, with 12 bases between them. Germline assignment: CDR1 LGHNA and CDR2 YNFKEQ. This CDR3 is 15 amino acids long. CDR3 coding DNA: TGTGCCAGCAGCCAAGGGCAGGGGGGCCCAGATACGCAGTATTTT. This gives the protein CASSQGQGGPDTQYF.

This chain links TRBV5-1 with TRBJ2-7, with 16 bases matching TRBD2. The CDR3 length is 19 residues. The J segment lost 0 bases and the V segment lost 3 bases, leaving 9 bases of the junction unmatched. The V gene's germline CDR1 is SGHRS and CDR2 YFSETQ. CDR3 sequence (DNA): TGCGCCAGCAGCTCCCTGGGACTAGCGGGGGGGAGTAGCTCCTACGAGCAGTACTTC. The encoded protein is CASSSLGLAGGSSSYEQYF.

The gene calls are TRBV2 and TRBJ2-7; 8 bases are a match to TRBD1. This CDR3 comprises 13 residues. Germline lookup yields CDR1 SNHLY and CDR2 FYNNEI. J was trimmed by 5 bases and V by 7 bases; bases with no gene match: 7. CDR3 DNA sequence: TGTGCCAGCACCTGGACAGGGTCCCACGAGCAGTACGTC. It yields the protein CASTWTGSHEQYV.

The table lists this clone with a few counts. The chain uses TRBV5-4 and TRBJ2-3; D not certain. V was shortened by 0 bases and J by 0 bases, with 14 bases between the two germline ends. The CDR3 extends over 17 amino acids. Germline CDR1 SGHNT, CDR2 YYREEE (reference sequence). The CDR3 is CASSLDFLYHSTDTQYF. CDR3 sequence (DNA): TGTGCCAGCAGCTTGGACTTCCTATACCATAGCACAGATACGCAGTATTTT.

In this sample, this clone turned up many times. The V and J genes are TRBV2 and TRBJ2-7; the D gene is possibly TRBD1 (6 bases). Trimming shortened V by 8 bases and J by 2 bases, and 13 bases separated the two germline ends. The V gene's germline CDR1 is SNHLY and CDR2 FYNNEI. The CDR3 is 13 residues long. This chain's CDR3 is CASWGHSTYEQYV. CDR3 nucleotide sequence: TGTGCCAGCTGGGGACACTCAACCTACGAGCAGTACGTC.

This chain uses TRBV19 with TRBJ1-1; D is uncertain. V was clipped by 6 bases and J by 2 bases, with 13 bases between them. Germline CDR1 LNHDA, CDR2 SQIVND (reference sequence). The CDR3 runs to 14 residues. The DNA for the CDR3 is TGTGCCAGTAGAACAGAGCACCTCAACACTGAAGCTTTCTTT. Its translation is CASRTEHLNTEAFF.

The chain recombines TRBV3-1 (or the pseudogene TRBV3-2) with TRBJ2-2, with 11 bases identical to TRBD1. The V and J ends lost 4 bases and 7 bases, in that order; junction bases with no gene match: 8. This CDR3 is built from 16 residues. The germline gives CDR1 LGHDT, CDR2 YNNKEL (reference sequence). DNA for the CDR3: TGTGCCAGCAGCCCCCCCGGGACAGGGGGTAACGGGGAGCTGTTTTTT. Translation gives CASSPPGTGGNGELFF.

The chain joins TRBV14 to TRBJ2-1; D is uncertain. V was trimmed by 6 bases and J by 7 bases, leaving 19 bases between them. Germline CDR1 is SGHDN and CDR2 is FVKESK. CDR3 size: 15 residues. In DNA, the CDR3 is TGTGCCAGCAGTCGAATCCGGGTTACATTGAATGAGCAGTTCTTC. It yields the protein CASSRIRVTLNEQFF. Looking up the rest from reference TRBV14 and TRBJ2-1 gives the full variable domain: EAGVTQFPSHSVIEKGQTVTLRCDPISGHDNLYWYRRVMGKEIKFLLHFVKESKQDESGMPNNRFLAERTGGTYSTLKVQPAELEDSGVYFCASSRIRVTLNEQFFGPGTRLTVL.

V usage is TRBV3-1 (or the pseudogene TRBV3-2) and J usage is TRBJ2-7; 7 bases fit TRBD1. The CDR3 loop spans 14 amino acids. Germline trimming cut 2 bases from V and 2 bases from J; bases unmatched to any gene: 3. The germline V gene encodes CDR1 LGHDT and CDR2 YNNKEL (reference sequence). The DNA of the CDR3 is TGTGCCAGCAGCCAAAAGACAGGGCCCTACGAGCAGTACTTC. Translating gives CASSQKTGPYEQYF.

The gene calls are TRBV27 and TRBJ2-2, with D maybe TRBD2 (6 bases). Germline V gives CDR1 MNHEY, CDR2 SMNVEV (reference sequence). The CDR3 has 14 residues. Trimming pared 4 bases from V and 4 bases from J, leaving 10 bases between. CDR3 coding DNA: TGTGCCAGCAGTTCTAGCGTGCCCACCGGGGAGCTGTTTTTT. Protein product: CASSSSVPTGELFF.

The rearrangement uses TRBV29-1 and TRBJ2-3; 7 bases map to TRBD1. The CDR3 spans 12 residues. J gave up 2 bases and V 7 bases, and 3 bases lay outside the gene matches. Germline V gene data show CDR1 as SQVTM and CDR2 as ANQGSEA. In DNA form, the CDR3 reads TGCAGCGACAGGGGCCTCACAGATACGCAGTATTTT. It encodes CSDRGLTDTQYF.

This clone has just a few counts. The genes are TRBV30 and TRBJ2-7, with no clear D. Trimming removed 3 bases at V and 0 bases at J, with 12 bases between. CDR1 is GTSNPN and CDR2 is SVGIG in the germline V gene (reference sequence). The CDR3 has 14 amino acids. CDR3 amino acids: CAWRDFGYSYEQYF. The DNA for the CDR3 is TGTGCCTGGAGAGACTTTGGGTACTCCTACGAGCAGTACTTC.

Of note for this clone: At one end, the junction sequence differs from germline, possibly due to a read error. The chain carries TRBV30 and TRBJ1-5; possibly TRBD1 for D (5 bases). Germline V CDR1 and CDR2: GTSNPN, SVGIG (reference sequence). This CDR3 is 14 amino acids long. CDR3 protein: CTWSTGYSNQPQHF. CDR3 DNA: TGTACCTGGAGTACAGGTTATAGCAATCAGCCCCAGCATTTT.

This chain links TRBV7-3 with TRBJ1-6, with 7 bases identical to TRBD1. Germline CDR1 is SGHTA and CDR2 is FQGTGA. There are 13 residues in the CDR3. Trimming took 5 bases from V and 10 from J; bases not matched to a gene: 5. In DNA, the CDR3 is TGTGCCAGCAGCACCCGACAGGGCTCACCCCTCCACTTT. As protein: CASSTRQGSPLHF.

This sequence joins TRBV5-4 and TRBJ1-2; D gene ambiguous. CDR3 size: 13 residues. Trimming stripped 0 bases from V and 5 bases from J, with 8 bases between. The germline V gene encodes CDR1 SGHNT and CDR2 YYREEE (reference sequence). The CDR3 nucleotides are TGTGCCAGCAGCTTGGTCACAGATTATGGCTACACCTTC. Protein product: CASSLVTDYGYTF.